This T cell receptor beta chain originates from a study of blood T cell repertoires in COVID-19. Overall study context: Sources were T cells, B-cell-depleted T cells, or PBMCs; the material itself was cDNA or gDNA.

The CDR3 extends over 13 amino acids. The germline V gene has CDR1 LGHDT and CDR2 YNNKEL (reference sequence). Trimming took off 5 bases at V and 5 bases at J, with 9 bases between the two ends. The assay was immunoSEQ multiplex PCR, and TCRdb's table has in-frame clones only and misses some. The table has 200,000 to 250,000 clones, 80% seen once. The chain joins TRBV3-1 (or the pseudogene TRBV3-2) to TRBJ2-2; possibly TRBD1 for D (6 bases). Sequencing was carried out using peripheral blood. The receptor was derived from a human donor in a cohort sampled during active COVID-19. CDR3 coding DNA: TGTGCCAGCAGCTGGGGGCGGACCGGGGAGCTGTTTTTT. Its protein is CASSWGRTGELFF.